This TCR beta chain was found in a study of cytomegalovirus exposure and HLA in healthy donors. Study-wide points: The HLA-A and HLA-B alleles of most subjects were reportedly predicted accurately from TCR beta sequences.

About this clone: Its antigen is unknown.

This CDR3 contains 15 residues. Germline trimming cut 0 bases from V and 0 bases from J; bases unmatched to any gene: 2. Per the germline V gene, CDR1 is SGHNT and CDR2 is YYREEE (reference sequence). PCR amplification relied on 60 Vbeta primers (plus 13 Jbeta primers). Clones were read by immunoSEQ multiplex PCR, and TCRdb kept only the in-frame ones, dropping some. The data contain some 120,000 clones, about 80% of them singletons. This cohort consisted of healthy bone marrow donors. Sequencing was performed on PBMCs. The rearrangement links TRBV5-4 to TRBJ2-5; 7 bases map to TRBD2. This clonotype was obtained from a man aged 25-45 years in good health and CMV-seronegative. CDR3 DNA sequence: TGTGCCAGCAGCTTGGGACTAGCAGACCAAGAGACCCAGTACTTC. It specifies CASSLGLADQETQYF. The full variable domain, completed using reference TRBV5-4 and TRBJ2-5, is ETGVTQSPTHLIKTRGQQVTLRCSSQSGHNTVSWYQQALGQGPQFIFQYYREEENGRGNFPPRFSGLQFPNYSSELNVNALELDDSALYLCASSLGLADQETQYFGPGTRLLVL.